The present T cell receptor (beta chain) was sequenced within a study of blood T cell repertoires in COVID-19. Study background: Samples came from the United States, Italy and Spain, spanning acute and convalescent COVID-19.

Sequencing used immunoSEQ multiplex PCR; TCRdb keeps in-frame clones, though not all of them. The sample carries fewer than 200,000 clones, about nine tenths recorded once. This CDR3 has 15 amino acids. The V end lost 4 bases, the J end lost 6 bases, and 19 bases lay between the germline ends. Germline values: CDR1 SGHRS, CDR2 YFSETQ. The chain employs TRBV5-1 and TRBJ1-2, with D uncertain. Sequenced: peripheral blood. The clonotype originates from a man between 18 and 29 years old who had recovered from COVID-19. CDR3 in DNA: TGCGCCAGCAGCCCTGGTAGGATCCTCGGGGATGGCTACACCTTC. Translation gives CASSPGRILGDGYTF. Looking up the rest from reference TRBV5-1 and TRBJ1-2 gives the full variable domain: KAGVTQTPRYLIKTRGQQVTLSCSPISGHRSVSWYQQTPGQGLQFLFEYFSETQRNKGNFPGRFSGRQFSNSRSEMNVSTLELGDSALYLCASSPGRILGDGYTFGSGTRLTVV.